The 23 T cell receptor beta chains in this list originate from one sample, sequenced in a study of shared clonotypes between healthy human individuals (dated by TCRdb to between 2020 and 2021). Receptors were amplified or captured by the immunoSEQ multiplex PCR assay. TCRdb stores this immuneACCESS table with in-frame sequences only. Part of the clones is absent; in the studies checked, under half of the shortfall reflects unresolved V genes, and no reason is known for the rest. In this sample the table shows around 450,000 clones, 79% of which occur a single time. Together, the top ten hold 13% of the sample. Specimen: PBMCs. These receptors all stem from a woman aged 40 to 55 in good health. Some clones in this sample may be carry-over from other donors' samples.

In its sample, this clone was seen a few times. The V call is TRBV5-5, the J call TRBJ2-7; a possible D gene is TRBD1 (6 bases). CDR1 and CDR2 from the germline V gene are SGHKS and YYEKEE (reference sequence). Deletions cut 4 bases from V and 2 bases from J, with 16 bases between. The CDR3 length is 15 residues. The CDR3 protein is CASSTATGPTYEQYF. The CDR3 nucleotides are TGTGCCAGCAGCACGGCCACAGGGCCTACCTACGAGCAGTACTTC.

CDR3 loop: CASTPRGDPYNEQFF. As DNA, the CDR3 is TGCGCCAGCACCCCGCGGGGGGACCCTTACAATGAGCAGTTCTTC. The chain combines TRBV5-1 with TRBJ2-1; TRBD2 aligns across 8 bases. The CDR3 spans 15 residues. CDR1 is SGHRS and CDR2 is YFSETQ in the germline V gene. Trimming took 6 bases from V and 4 from J; bases not matched to a gene: 9. The variable domain in full, with the rest retrieved from reference TRBV5-1 and TRBJ2-1, is KAGVTQTPRYLIKTRGQQVTLSCSPISGHRSVSWYQQTPGQGLQFLFEYFSETQRNKGNFPGRFSGRQFSNSRSEMNVSTLELGDSALYLCASTPRGDPYNEQFFGPGTRLTVL.

This clone has just one count. The chain combines TRBV18 with TRBJ1-6; 7 nucleotides match TRBD1. Germline V gene sequence: CDR1 KGHSH, CDR2 LQKENI. The CDR3 covers 13 residues. J was trimmed by 11 bases and V by 5 bases; bases with no gene match: 6. The CDR3, as DNA: TGTGCCAGCTCAAAAGGACAGGCGGCACCCCTCCACTTT. Translation gives CASSKGQAAPLHF.

This clone has just one count. V gene TRBV30 combines with J gene TRBJ2-1, with D possibly matching TRBD2 (6 bases). The CDR3 sequence is 16 residues long. V was cut by 1 base and J by 5 bases, with 18 bases left in between. Germline V gene data show CDR1 as GTSNPN and CDR2 as SVGIG (reference sequence). Here the CDR3 DNA reads TGTGCCTGGAGTGCGCCCTCGGGGGTGTATGACAATGAGCAGTTCTTC. This sequence encodes CAWSAPSGVYDNEQFF.

The chain carries TRBV15 and TRBJ1-1; 10 bases align to TRBD1. Germline CDR1 and CDR2: LNHNV and YYDKDF (reference sequence). Trimming took 5 bases from V and 5 from J; bases not matched to a gene: 11. CDR3 length: 16 residues. In DNA, the CDR3 is TGTGCCACCAGCTTTGGGGGGACAGGGGTTTGGACTGAAGCTTTCTTT. Amino acids: CATSFGGTGVWTEAFF.

To note about this clone: In the same sample, other DNA sequences code for this CDR3. V usage is TRBV19 and J usage is TRBJ1-1; D not resolved. The CDR3 contains 13 residues. The V gene's germline CDR1 is LNHDA and CDR2 SQIVND (reference sequence). V was shortened by 3 bases and J by 1 base, with 6 bases between the two germline ends. Here the CDR3 reads CASSIYGNTEAFF. The CDR3 DNA reads as TGTGCCAGTAGTATCTACGGGAACACTGAAGCTTTCTTT. The complete variable domain, with remaining parts taken from reference TRBV19 and TRBJ1-1, reads DGGITQSPKYLFRKEGQNVTLSCEQNLNHDAMYWYRQDPGQGLRLIYYSQIVNDFQKGDIAEGYSVSREKKESFPLTVTSAQKNPTAFYLCASSIYGNTEAFFGQGTRLTVV.

This chain uses TRBV9 with TRBJ1-1; D is undetermined. Trimming cost V 4 bases and J 4 bases, with 11 bases left between them. CDR3 length equals 13 residues. The germline CDR1 and CDR2 sequences are SGDLS and YYNGEE. CDR3 nucleotides: TGTGCCAGCAGCTCACAAACCTTCACTGAAGCTTTCTTT. Translating gives CASSSQTFTEAFF.

This clone was recorded a few times. This chain joins TRBV7-9 and TRBJ2-1; 9 bases are a match to TRBD1. The ends lost 8 bases at V and 3 bases at J; junction bases unmatched: 11. CDR1 and CDR2 from the germline V gene are SEHNR and FQNEAQ (reference sequence). The CDR3 length is 16 residues. The CDR3 loop is CASRITGTGNYNEQFF. The CDR3 DNA reads TGTGCCAGCCGCATTACCGGGACAGGGAACTACAATGAGCAGTTCTTC. The whole variable domain, remainder taken from reference TRBV7-9 and TRBJ2-1, is DTGVSQNPRHKITKRGQNVTFRCDPISEHNRLYWYRQTLGQGPEFLTYFQNEAQLEKSRLLSDRFSAERPKGSFSTLEIQRTEQGDSAMYLCASRITGTGNYNEQFFGPGTRLTVL.

This chain joins TRBV7-2 and TRBJ2-7; TRBD2 matches at 8 bases. Germline V gives CDR1 SGHTA, CDR2 FQGNSA. The V and J ends lost 0 bases and 4 bases, in that order; junction bases with no gene match: 8. The CDR3 sequence is 16 residues long. This CDR3 is CASSLAAASGLYEQYF. CDR3 coding DNA: TGTGCCAGCAGCTTAGCTGCGGCTAGCGGGCTATACGAGCAGTACTTC.

The sample holds a few counts of this clone. Being one base from a much bigger clone, this may be a read error. The same CDR3 is also encoded by other DNA sequences in this sample. This chain links TRBV18 with TRBJ1-2; possibly TRBD1 for D (5 bases). Germline-derived CDR1 and CDR2 are KGHSH and LQKENI. Trimming cost V 4 bases and J 4 bases, with 7 bases left between them. The CDR3 has 12 amino acids. The CDR3, as DNA: TGTGCCAGCTCACTAGACAGCTATGGCTACACCTTC. The encoded protein is CASSLDSYGYTF.

This chain connects TRBV5-6 to TRBJ2-2; D is uncertain. The CDR3 is 16 residues long. Germline V gene lookup returns CDR1 SGHDT and CDR2 YYEEEE. Trimming stripped 4 bases from V and 0 bases from J, with 13 bases between. CDR3 DNA sequence: TGTGCCAGCAGCCCGGACGGACCCGCGAACACCGGGGAGCTGTTTTTT. It translates to CASSPDGPANTGELFF.

The chain is built from TRBV9 and TRBJ2-7; the match to TRBD2 covers 7 bases. The CDR3 totals 14 residues. V shed 4 bases and J 7 bases; nucleotides not matched to a gene: 11. Germline CDR1 SGDLS, CDR2 YYNGEE. Here the CDR3 DNA reads TGTGCCAGCAGCCCGAGCGGGGTGGCCTGGGAGCAGTACTTC. It translates to CASSPSGVAWEQYF.

The chain carries TRBV11-2 and TRBJ2-5; the D call may be TRBD1 or TRBD2 (5 bases each). V was trimmed by 5 bases and J by 3 bases, leaving 13 bases between them. The CDR3 has 14 amino acids. The germline V gene has CDR1 SGHAT and CDR2 FQNNGV. Written as DNA, the CDR3 is TGTGCCAGCAGCCTCTCAGGGCGGGAAGAGACCCAGTACTTC. Its protein product is CASSLSGREETQYF. The full variable domain, with the rest looked up from reference TRBV11-2 and TRBJ2-5, is EAGVAQSPRYKIIEKRQSVAFWCNPISGHATLYWYQQILGQGPKLLIQFQNNGVVDDSQLPKDRFSAERLKGVDSTLKIQPAKLEDSAVYLCASSLSGREETQYFGPGTRLLVL.

The chain employs TRBV21-1 and TRBJ1-1; the D call in the table, TRBD1, was not verified against the DNA. TRBV21-1 is a pseudogene segment. The CDR3 is made up of 18 amino acids. CDR3 sequence (DNA): TGTGCCAGCAGCAAAGATTGGCACAGGGGGAGTTTGGAGACTGAAGCTTTCTTT. This codes for CASSKDWHRGSLETEAFF.

This chain connects TRBV7-2 to TRBJ1-4; 7 bases are shared with TRBD1. CDR3 length equals 15 residues. Germline V gene data show CDR1 as SGHTA and CDR2 as FQGNSA. V gave up 5 bases and J gave up 8 bases; unmatched junction bases: 11. For the CDR3, the DNA is TGTGCCAGCAGCAAGATGACAGGGCCCAGCGAAAAACTGTTTTTT. This translates into CASSKMTGPSEKLFF.

V and J are TRBV2 and TRBJ1-1; 7 positions agree with TRBD1. After removal of 3 bases from V and 4 bases from J, the junction contained 5 bases not matched to a gene. Per the germline V gene, CDR1 is SNHLY and CDR2 is FYNNEI. The CDR3 runs to 14 residues. This CDR3 reads CASSERQGPTEAFF. CDR3 in DNA: TGTGCCAGCAGTGAGAGACAGGGACCCACTGAAGCTTTCTTT.

The V gene is TRBV30, the J gene TRBJ1-2; 9 nucleotides line up with TRBD1. The germline CDR1 and CDR2 sequences are GTSNPN and SVGIG (reference sequence). The junction had 3 bases not matched to a gene; V was cut back by 0 bases and J by 7 bases. The CDR3 covers 13 residues. As DNA, the CDR3 is TGTGCCTGGAGTGTCTGGACAGGGGCTGGCTACACCTTC. This encodes CAWSVWTGAGYTF.

The chain links TRBV5-1 to TRBJ1-5, with 8 bases identical to TRBD1. The junction had 7 bases not matched to a gene; V was cut back by 3 bases and J by 5 bases. This CDR3 contains 15 residues. Germline lookup yields CDR1 SGHRS and CDR2 YFSETQ. CDR3 nucleotides: TGCGCCAGCAGCTCAGGCACGACAGGGGATCAGCCCCAGCATTTT. It specifies CASSSGTTGDQPQHF.

The rearrangement uses TRBV27 and TRBJ1-5; D call uncertain. Trimming removed 2 bases from V and 0 bases from J, with 11 bases in between. Germline V gives CDR1 MNHEY, CDR2 SMNVEV (reference sequence). The CDR3 consists of 16 residues. CDR3 residues: CASSLQPVYSNQPQHF. In DNA, the CDR3 is TGTGCCAGCAGTTTACAGCCAGTCTATAGCAATCAGCCCCAGCATTTT.

The table lists this clone with a count of one. V usage is TRBV30 and J usage is TRBJ2-1; 7 bases agree with TRBD2. This CDR3 region has 17 residues. Per the germline V gene, CDR1 is GTSNPN and CDR2 is SVGIG (reference sequence). The V gene end was trimmed by 1 base and the J gene end by 0 bases; junction bases not matched to a gene: 9. The CDR3 nucleotides read TGTGCCTGGAGTGGTAGCGGGCTCCTGATCTCCTACAATGAGCAGTTCTTC. Protein sequence: CAWSGSGLLISYNEQFF.

The V gene is TRBV28, the J gene TRBJ1-4; D might be TRBD1 (5 bases). V was cut by 2 bases and J by 3 bases, with 10 bases left in between. Germline V lookup: CDR1 MDHEN, CDR2 SYDVKM. The CDR3 loop spans 15 amino acids. CDR3 sequence reads: CASSLEGLANEKLFF. The CDR3 nucleotides are TGTGCCAGCAGTTTAGAGGGGTTGGCTAATGAAAAACTGTTTTTT.

This clone came up many times. This chain links TRBV6-1 with TRBJ2-3, with D unclear. The CDR3 loop spans 14 amino acids. V dropped 4 bases and J dropped 4 bases, with 12 bases sitting between them. From germline, CDR1 is MNHNS and CDR2 SASEGT. The CDR3: CASSAWVPPDTQYF. CDR3 nucleotide sequence: TGTGCCAGCAGTGCATGGGTCCCACCAGATACGCAGTATTTT.

This clone was counted between two and nine times. J is TRBJ1-2 and V is TRBV7-6, with D perhaps TRBD1 (5 bases). The CDR3 length is 14 residues. V was pared by 1 base and J by 4 bases, with 10 bases between. Germline V gene lookup returns CDR1 SGHVS and CDR2 FNYEAQ. CDR3 protein: CASSLGQGGYGYTF. As DNA, the CDR3 is TGTGCCAGCAGCTTAGGTCAGGGCGGCTATGGCTACACCTTC.